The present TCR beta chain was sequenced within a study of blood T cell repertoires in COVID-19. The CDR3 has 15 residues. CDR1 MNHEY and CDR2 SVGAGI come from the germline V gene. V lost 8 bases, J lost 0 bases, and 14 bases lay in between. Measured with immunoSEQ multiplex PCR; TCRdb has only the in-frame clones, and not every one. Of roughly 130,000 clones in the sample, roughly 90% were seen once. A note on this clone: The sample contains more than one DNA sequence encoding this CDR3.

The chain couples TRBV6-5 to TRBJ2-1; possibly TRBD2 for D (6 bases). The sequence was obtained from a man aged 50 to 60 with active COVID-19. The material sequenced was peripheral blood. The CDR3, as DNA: TGTGCCAGCCGGGGGACTCTGAGCTCCTACAATGAGCAGTTCTTC. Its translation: CASRGTLSSYNEQFF.